Below, one T cell receptor (beta chain) is given with its context. The sample comes from a study of blood T cell repertoires in COVID-19. Overall study: The United States, Italy and Spain provided the acute and convalescent COVID-19 samples. From T cells, B-cell-depleted T cells, or PBMCs came the material, which was cDNA or gDNA.

The V and J ends lost 3 bases and 2 bases respectively, with 10 bases between them. The CDR3 sequence is 15 residues long. CDR1 and CDR2 (germline): SGHVS, FQNEAQ. Per the authors' pipeline: Cell counts per sample came from amplifying reference gene primers. Clones were read by immunoSEQ multiplex PCR, and TCRdb kept only the in-frame ones, dropping some. The V and J calls and clone size were taken over from that table, and D and trimming were inferred from the DNA. This table has around 190,000 clones, about 84% appearing once. Participant-reported clinical history was the basis for cohort assignment.

Sequencing was performed on PBMCs or T cells enriched from blood (not recorded which). This sequence originates from a middle-aged man with acute COVID-19. V usage is TRBV7-8 and J usage is TRBJ2-2; a possible D gene is TRBD2 (5 bases). CDR3 DNA: TGTGCCAGCAGCTTCCCAGCGGTAAACACCGGGGAGCTGTTTTTT. It specifies CASSFPAVNTGELFF.